This T cell receptor beta chain was sequenced in a study of blood T cell repertoires in COVID-19. Study-wide context: Specimens from acute and convalescent COVID-19 originated in the United States, Italy and Spain.

There are 13 residues in the CDR3. Germline loops: CDR1 SQVTM, CDR2 ANQGSEA. V was trimmed by 7 bases and J by 2 bases, leaving 15 bases between them. Here immunoSEQ multiplex PCR was the method, and the copy in TCRdb shows in-frame clones only, minus some. The top ten clones hold around 8.3% of a sample with more than 120,000 clones, about 87% of them seen once. The sequenced material came from peripheral blood. V gene TRBV29-1 combines with J gene TRBJ2-7, with D unclear. The receptor's source is a woman in her 50s with active or convalescent COVID-19. In DNA, the CDR3 is TGCAGCGCCACCATTGCGACACCCTACGAGCAGTACTTC. This codes for CSATIATPYEQYF.